Listed below are T cell receptor beta chains from one sample, sequenced in a study of beta chain features in type 1 diabetes. The repertoire was sequenced with immunoSEQ multiplex PCR; TCRdb's copy has only in-frame clones and lacks some. The sample lists almost 350,000 clones; approximately 8% were seen once. Sequencing was carried out using central memory CD4+ T cells from blood. These receptors were obtained from a woman under 30 in good health. CDR3s include the opening cysteine and the closing phenylalanine or tryptophan. A D gene is named only where the DNA matches it firmly. Part of the rows lack a size; the others show once, few, many or a class for expanded clones.

v_gene	d_gene	abundance	j_gene	CDR3aa	CDR3nt
TRBV10-3	.	few	TRBJ2-6	CAIRDFGANVLTF	TGTGCCATCAGGGATTTTGGGGCCAACGTCCTGACTTTC
TRBV4-1	TRBD1	.	TRBJ2-7	CASTLGGRGSLDEQYF	TGCGCCAGCACTCTAGGGGGCAGGGGGAGCTTGGACGAGCAGTACTTC
TRBV5-8	TRBD1	.	TRBJ2-5	CASVPGQGETQYF	TGTGCCAGCGTGCCAGGACAGGGAGAGACCCAGTACTTC
TRBV10-3	.	few	TRBJ1-1	CAIQGGVGTEAFF	TGTGCCATCCAAGGGGGGGTAGGTACTGAAGCTTTCTTT
TRBV19	.	few	TRBJ2-7	CASSIAGHLYEQYF	TGTGCCAGTAGTATCGCCGGGCACCTTTACGAGCAGTACTTC
TRBV2	TRBD1	few	TRBJ2-5	CASRGRTGWETQYF	TGTGCCAGCAGAGGGCGGACAGGGTGGGAGACCCAGTACTTC
TRBV27	.	.	TRBJ2-1	CASSFLTTGDNEQFF	TGTGCCAGCAGTTTCCTCACGACGGGAGACAATGAGCAGTTCTTC
TRBV5-1	.	.	TRBJ1-1	CASSLDRPAMNTEAFF	TGCGCCAGCAGCTTGGATCGCCCAGCAATGAACACTGAAGCTTTCTTT
TRBV5-1	.	.	TRBJ2-7	CASSNTYEQYF	TGCGCCAGCAGCAACACCTACGAGCAGTACTTC
TRBV9	.	.	TRBJ1-1	CASSVFGNTEAFF	TGTGCCAGCAGCGTATTTGGGAACACTGAAGCTTTCTTT
TRBV29-1	.	few	TRBJ2-3	CSVRASGTDTQYF	TGCAGCGTGAGGGCCTCGGGCACAGATACGCAGTATTTT
TRBV18	TRBD1	.	TRBJ2-5	CASSPPRTGEETQYF	TGTGCCAGCTCACCACCGAGGACAGGGGAAGAGACCCAGTACTTC
TRBV19	.	few	TRBJ1-1	CASSIVGVNTEAFF	TGTGCCAGTAGTATTGTGGGGGTGAACACTGAAGCTTTCTTT
TRBV11-2	.	few	TRBJ1-2	CASSLDWVFSGYTF	TGTGCCAGCAGCTTAGATTGGGTGTTCAGTGGCTACACCTTC
TRBV19	.	few	TRBJ1-1	CASSIAVNTEAFF	TGTGCCAGTAGTATAGCCGTGAACACTGAAGCTTTCTTT
TRBV4-3	.	few	TRBJ2-1	CASSQETYSEQFF	TGCGCCAGCAGCCAAGAAACCTACAGTGAGCAGTTCTTC
TRBV10-3	.	.	TRBJ2-2	CAISESTTATGELFF	TGTGCCATCAGTGAGTCGACGACTGCCACCGGGGAGCTGTTTTTT